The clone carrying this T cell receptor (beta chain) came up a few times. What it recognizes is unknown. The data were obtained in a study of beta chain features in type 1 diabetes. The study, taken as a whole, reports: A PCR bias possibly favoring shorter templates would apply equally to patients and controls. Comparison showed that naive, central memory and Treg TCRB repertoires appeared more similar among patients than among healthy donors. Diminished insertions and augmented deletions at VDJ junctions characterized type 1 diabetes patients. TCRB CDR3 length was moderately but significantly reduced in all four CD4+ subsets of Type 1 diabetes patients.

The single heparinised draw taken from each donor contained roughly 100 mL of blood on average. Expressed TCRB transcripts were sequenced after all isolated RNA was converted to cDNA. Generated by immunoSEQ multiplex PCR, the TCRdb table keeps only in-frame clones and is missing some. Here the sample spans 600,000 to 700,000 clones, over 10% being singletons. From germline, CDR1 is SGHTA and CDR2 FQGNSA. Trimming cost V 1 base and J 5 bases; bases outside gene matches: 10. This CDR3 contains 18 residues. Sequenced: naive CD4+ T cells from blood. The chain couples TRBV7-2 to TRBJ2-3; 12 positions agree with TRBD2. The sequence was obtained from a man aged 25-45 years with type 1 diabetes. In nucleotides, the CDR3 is TGTGCCAGCAGCTTAGTGTCGACTAGCGGGGGCCGGGGAGATACGCAGTATTTT. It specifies CASSLVSTSGGRGDTQYF.